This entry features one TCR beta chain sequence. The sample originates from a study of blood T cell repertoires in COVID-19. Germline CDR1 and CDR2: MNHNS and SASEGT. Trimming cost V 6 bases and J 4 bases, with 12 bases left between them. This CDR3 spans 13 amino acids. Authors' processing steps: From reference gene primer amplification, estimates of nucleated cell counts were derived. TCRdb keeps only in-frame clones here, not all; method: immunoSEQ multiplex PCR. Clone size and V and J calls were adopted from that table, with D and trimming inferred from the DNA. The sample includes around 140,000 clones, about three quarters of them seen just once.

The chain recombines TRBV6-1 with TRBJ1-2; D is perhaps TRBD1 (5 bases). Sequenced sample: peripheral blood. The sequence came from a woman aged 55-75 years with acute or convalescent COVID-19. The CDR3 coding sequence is TGTGCCAGCAGCCGCAGGGACTTCTATGGCTACACCTTC. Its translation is CASSRRDFYGYTF.